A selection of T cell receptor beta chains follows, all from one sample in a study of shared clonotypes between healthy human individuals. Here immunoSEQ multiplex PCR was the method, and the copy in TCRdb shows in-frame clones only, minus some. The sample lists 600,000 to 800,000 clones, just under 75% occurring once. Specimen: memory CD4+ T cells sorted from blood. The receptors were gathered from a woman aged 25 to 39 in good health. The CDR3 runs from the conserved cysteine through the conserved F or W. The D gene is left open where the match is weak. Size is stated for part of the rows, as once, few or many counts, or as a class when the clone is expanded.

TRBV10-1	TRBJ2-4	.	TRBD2	TGCGCCAGCAGTGGTGCGGCGGGGGATAGGTTTCAGTACTTC	CASSGAAGDRFQYF
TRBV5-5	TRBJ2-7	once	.	TGTGCCAGCCAACTTGGAAGGGCCAGGGATTCCTACGAGCAGTACTTC	CASQLGRARDSYEQYF
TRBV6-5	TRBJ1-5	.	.	TGTGCCAGCAGTTACCACAGTAGCAATCAGCCCCAGCATTTT	CASSYHSSNQPQHF
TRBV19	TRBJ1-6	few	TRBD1	TGTGCCAGTAGGATTACAGGGGTGAATTCACCCCTCCACTTT	CASRITGVNSPLHF
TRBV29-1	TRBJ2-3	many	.	TGCAGCGTTAAAGGCCGGGGACCGGGACTCGACACAGATACGCAGTATTTT	CSVKGRGPGLDTDTQYF
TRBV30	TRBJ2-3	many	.	TGTGCCTGGAGTTATACGGCAGATACGCAGTATTTT	CAWSYTADTQYF
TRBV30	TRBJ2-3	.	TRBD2	TGTGCCTGGACTAGGTTAGCGGGAAACACAGATACGCAGTATTTT	CAWTRLAGNTDTQYF
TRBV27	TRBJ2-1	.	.	TGTGCCAGCAGTTTGGTCCCTAATGAGCAGTTCTTC	CASSLVPNEQFF
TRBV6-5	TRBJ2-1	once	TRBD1	TGTGCCAGCAATCGGGACAGTATAAGTAATGAGCAGTTCTTC	CASNRDSISNEQFF
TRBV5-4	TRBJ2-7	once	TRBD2	TGTGCCAGCAGCTTTCGCCTAGCGGGACGTTACGAGCAGTACTTC	CASSFRLAGRYEQYF
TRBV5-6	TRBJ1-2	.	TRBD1	TGTGCCAGCAGCGTACAGGGGGCGCCCCGGAATGGCTACACCTTC	CASSVQGAPRNGYTF
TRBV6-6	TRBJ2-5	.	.	TGTGCCAGCACCCATCGGACAGACCAAGAGACCCAGTACTTC	CASTHRTDQETQYF
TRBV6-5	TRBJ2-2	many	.	TGTGCCAGCAGGAGGGGGTCTACCGGGGAGCTGTTTTTT	CASRRGSTGELFF
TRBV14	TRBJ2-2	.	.	TGTGCCAGCAGCCCGATTAGAGTCGGGGAGCTGTTTTTT	CASSPIRVGELFF
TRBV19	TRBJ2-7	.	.	TGTGCCAGTAGTACCCCCAGCGGACGAGAAGTTTACGAGCAGTACTTC	CASSTPSGREVYEQYF
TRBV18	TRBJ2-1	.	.	TGTGCCAGCTCAGCCAATTCTAATGAGCAGTTCTTC	CASSANSNEQFF
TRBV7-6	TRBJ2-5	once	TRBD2	TGTGCCAGCAGCCCCAGCCGAGCGGGAGCATGGGAGCAGTACTTC	CASSPSRAGAWEQYF
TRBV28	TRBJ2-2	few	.	TGTGCCAGCAGCAGTGTCACCGGGGAGCTGTTTTTT	CASSSVTGELFF
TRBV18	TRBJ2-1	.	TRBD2	TGTGCCAGCTCACCAGGCGGGGGGGATGAGCAGTTCTTC	CASSPGGGDEQFF
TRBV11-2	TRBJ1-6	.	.	TGTGCCAGCAGCTTAGCGCGACGAGTTTCCTCACCCCTCCACTTT	CASSLARRVSSPLHF
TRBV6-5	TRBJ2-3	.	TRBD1	TGTGCCAGCAGTGGGACAGGGGGCATGACAGATACGCAGTATTTT	CASSGTGGMTDTQYF
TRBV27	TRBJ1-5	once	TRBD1	TGTGCCAGCAGTGTGGGACAGATCAATCAGCCCCAGCATTTT	CASSVGQINQPQHF
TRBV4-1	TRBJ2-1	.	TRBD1	TGCGCCAGCAGCCAATATAGCCTCAAGACAGGGGGCATTTTCCCTCGGCAGTTCTTC	CASSQYSLKTGGIFPRQFF
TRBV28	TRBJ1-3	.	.	TGTGCCAGCACTTTCGGGGATTTGGGAGGAAACACCATATATTTT	CASTFGDLGGNTIYF
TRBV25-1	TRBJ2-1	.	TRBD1	TGTGCCAGCAGTGAGGACAGGGGATCAGGCAATGAGCAGTTCTTC	CASSEDRGSGNEQFF
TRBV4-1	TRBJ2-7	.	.	TGCGCCAGCAGCCAAGATATCATTAGTAGGGGGGCATCATACGAGCAGTACTTC	CASSQDIISRGASYEQYF
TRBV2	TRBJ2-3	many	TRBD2	TGTGCCAGCAGTCCTCGTCTAGCGGGAGACTTCACAGATACGCAGTATTTT	CASSPRLAGDFTDTQYF
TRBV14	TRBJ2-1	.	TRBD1	TGTGCCAGCAGTCGGGACAGTCGATCCCTTTCTGAGCAGTTCTTC	CASSRDSRSLSEQFF
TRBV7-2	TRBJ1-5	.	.	TGTGCCAGCAGCAATCTGTGGGGGAGTCAGCCCCAGCATTTT	CASSNLWGSQPQHF
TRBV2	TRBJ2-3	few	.	TGTGCCAGCAGGATAGTGGCCCCGGATACGCAGTATTTT	CASRIVAPDTQYF
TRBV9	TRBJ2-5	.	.	TGTGCCAGCAGCGTAGGGACTAACCAAGAGACCCAGTACTTC	CASSVGTNQETQYF
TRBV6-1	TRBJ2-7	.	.	TGTGCCAGCAGTGAAGTCCCTAGCAGCGCCTACGAGCAGTACTTC	CASSEVPSSAYEQYF
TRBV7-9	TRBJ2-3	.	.	TGTGCCAGCAGCCCACACGCAGATACGCAGTATTTT	CASSPHADTQYF
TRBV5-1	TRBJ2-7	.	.	TGCGCCAGCAGCTCGGGGGATACCTACGAGCAGTACTTC	CASSSGDTYEQYF
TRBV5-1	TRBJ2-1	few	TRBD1	TGCGCCAGCAGCTTGGGAGACAGGGATCGCAATGAGCAGTTCTTC	CASSLGDRDRNEQFF
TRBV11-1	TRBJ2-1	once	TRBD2	TGTGCCAGCAGCTTACAAAGCGGGAGTAATAGTGAGCAGTTCTTC	CASSLQSGSNSEQFF
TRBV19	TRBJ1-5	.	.	TGTGCCAGTAGTATCTCCAGGGGTGCGAATCAGCCCCAGCATTTT	CASSISRGANQPQHF
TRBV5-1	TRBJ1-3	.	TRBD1	TGCGCCAGCAGCTTTGGGACAGGCGGAAACACCATATATTTT	CASSFGTGGNTIYF
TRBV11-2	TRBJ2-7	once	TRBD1	TGTGCCAGCAGCTTAGATGGGGACAGGCAGTACTTC	CASSLDGDRQYF
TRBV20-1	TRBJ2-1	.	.	TGCAGTGCTAGCCCCTACAATGAGCAGTTCTTC	CSASPYNEQFF
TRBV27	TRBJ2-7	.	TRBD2	TGTGCCAGCCGGGGGGACGGACCCTACGAGCAGTACTTC	CASRGDGPYEQYF
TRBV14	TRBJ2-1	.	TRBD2	TGTGCCAGCAGGGGGACTAGCGGGAGAAAGAAGGACAATGAGCAGTTCTTC	CASRGTSGRKKDNEQFF
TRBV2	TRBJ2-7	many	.	TGTGCCAGCAGTGAGGGGTGGGGCTCTTACGAGCAGTACTTC	CASSEGWGSYEQYF